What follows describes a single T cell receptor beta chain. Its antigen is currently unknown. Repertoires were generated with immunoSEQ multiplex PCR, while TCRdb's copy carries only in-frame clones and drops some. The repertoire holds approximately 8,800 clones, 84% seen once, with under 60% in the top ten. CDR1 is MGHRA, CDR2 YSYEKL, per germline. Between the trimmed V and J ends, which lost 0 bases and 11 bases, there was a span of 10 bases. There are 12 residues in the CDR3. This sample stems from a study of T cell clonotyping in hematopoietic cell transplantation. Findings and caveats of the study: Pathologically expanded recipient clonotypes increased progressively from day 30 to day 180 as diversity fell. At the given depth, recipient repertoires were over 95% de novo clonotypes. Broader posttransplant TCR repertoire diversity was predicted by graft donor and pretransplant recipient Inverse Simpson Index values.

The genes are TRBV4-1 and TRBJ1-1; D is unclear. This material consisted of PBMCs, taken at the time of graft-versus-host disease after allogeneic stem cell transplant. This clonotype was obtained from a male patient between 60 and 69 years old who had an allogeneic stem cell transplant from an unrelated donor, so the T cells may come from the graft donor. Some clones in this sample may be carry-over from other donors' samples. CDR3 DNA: TGCGCCAGCAGCCAAGAAAGTGGGCGCGCTTTCTTT. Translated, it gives CASSQESGRAFF.